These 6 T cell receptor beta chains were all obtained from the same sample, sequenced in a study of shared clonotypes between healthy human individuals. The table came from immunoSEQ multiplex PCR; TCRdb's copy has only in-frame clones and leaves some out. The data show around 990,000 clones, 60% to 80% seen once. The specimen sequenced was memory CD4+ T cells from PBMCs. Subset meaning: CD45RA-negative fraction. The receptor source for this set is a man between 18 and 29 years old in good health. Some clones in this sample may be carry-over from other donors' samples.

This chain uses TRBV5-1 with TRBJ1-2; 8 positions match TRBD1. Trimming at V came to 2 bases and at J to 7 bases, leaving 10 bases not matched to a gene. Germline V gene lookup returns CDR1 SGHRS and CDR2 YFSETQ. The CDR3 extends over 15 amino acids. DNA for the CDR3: TGCGCCAGCAGCTTTAGAGAGACAGGGGACGGTGGCTACACCTTC. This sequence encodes CASSFRETGDGGYTF.

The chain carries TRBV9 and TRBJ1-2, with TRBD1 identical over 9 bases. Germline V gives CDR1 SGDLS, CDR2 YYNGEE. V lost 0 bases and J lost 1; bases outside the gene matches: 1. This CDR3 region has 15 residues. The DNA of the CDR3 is TGTGCCAGCAGCGTAGACAGGGGGCTTAACTATGGCTACACCTTC. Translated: CASSVDRGLNYGYTF.

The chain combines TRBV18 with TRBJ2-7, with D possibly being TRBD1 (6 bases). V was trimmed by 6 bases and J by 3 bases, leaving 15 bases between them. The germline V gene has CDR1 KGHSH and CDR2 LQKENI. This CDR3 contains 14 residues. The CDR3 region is CASSPTGLDYEQYF. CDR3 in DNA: TGTGCCAGCTCCCCGACAGGACTCGACTACGAGCAGTACTTC. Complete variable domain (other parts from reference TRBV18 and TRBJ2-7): NAGVMQNPRHLVRRRGQEARLRCSPMKGHSHVYWYRQLPEEGLKFMVYLQKENIIDESGMPKERFSAEFPKEGPSILRIQQVVRGDSAAYFCASSPTGLDYEQYFGPGTRLTVT.

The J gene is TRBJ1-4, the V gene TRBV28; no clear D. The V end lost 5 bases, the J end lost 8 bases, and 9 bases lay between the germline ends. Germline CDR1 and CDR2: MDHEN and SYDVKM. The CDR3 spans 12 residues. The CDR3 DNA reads TGTGCCAGCAGTGCTGTCCGAGAAAAACTGTTTTTT. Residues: CASSAVREKLFF.

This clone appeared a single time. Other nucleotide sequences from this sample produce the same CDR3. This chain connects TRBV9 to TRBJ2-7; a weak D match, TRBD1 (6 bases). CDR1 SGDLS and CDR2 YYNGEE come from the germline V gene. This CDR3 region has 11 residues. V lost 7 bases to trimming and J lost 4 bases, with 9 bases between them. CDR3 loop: CASGQGYEQYF. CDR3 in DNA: TGTGCCAGCGGGCAGGGGTACGAGCAGTACTTC.

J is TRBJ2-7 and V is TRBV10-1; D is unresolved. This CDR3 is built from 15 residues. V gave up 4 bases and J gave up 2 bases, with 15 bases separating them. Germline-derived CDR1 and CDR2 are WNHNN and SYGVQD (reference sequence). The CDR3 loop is CASSVKVEGPYEQYF. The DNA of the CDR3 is TGCGCCAGCAGTGTAAAGGTGGAAGGGCCCTACGAGCAGTACTTC.